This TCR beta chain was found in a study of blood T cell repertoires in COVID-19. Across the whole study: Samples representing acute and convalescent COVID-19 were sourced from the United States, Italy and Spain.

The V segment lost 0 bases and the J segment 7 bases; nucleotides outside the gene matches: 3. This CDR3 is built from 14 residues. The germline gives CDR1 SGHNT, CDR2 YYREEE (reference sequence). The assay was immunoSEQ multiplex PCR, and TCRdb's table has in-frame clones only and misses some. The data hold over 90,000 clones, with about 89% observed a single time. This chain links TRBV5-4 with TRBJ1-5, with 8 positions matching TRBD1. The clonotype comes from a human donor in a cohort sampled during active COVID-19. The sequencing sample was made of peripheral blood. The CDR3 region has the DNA TGTGCCAGCAGCTTGGGGACAGGGCAACAGCCCCAGCATTTT. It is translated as CASSLGTGQQPQHF.